This T cell receptor (beta chain) is drawn from a study of identical twins. Trimming took off 4 bases at V and 1 base at J, with 14 bases between the two ends. CDR1 is SGHTA, CDR2 FQGTGA, per germline. This CDR3 contains 16 residues. Template switching added a universal primer site, and cDNA bore unique molecular identifiers. TCRdb reprocessed the 5' RACE reads via MiXCR and lists one record per CDR3 protein. This sample has roughly 720,000 distinct CDR3 sequences, with about 20% found just once. The same data also contributed to another study, on T cells expressing NK-cell markers. From that report: CD3+CD56+NKG2C+, CD3+CD56+NKG2C- and CD3+CD56-NKG2C+ T cells, once sorted, supplied the TCR beta repertoires. The study sequenced eight donors, seven HCMV-seropositive and one seronegative. Leadership of the CD3+CD56-NKG2C+ fraction also belonged to these clonotypes in a handful of donors.

The sequencing input was PBMCs. The rearrangement uses TRBV7-3 and TRBJ2-1; D is unresolved. This TCR came from a woman aged 18-29 years in good health. The CDR3 nucleotides are TGTGCCAGCAGCTCCGTCGAGGTCAGGTCCTACAATGAGCAGTTCTTC. Protein product: CASSSVEVRSYNEQFF.